A single TCR beta chain is shown here with its context. Antigen unknown. Documented treatment: some 20 received Ad26.COV2.S at low or high dose, single or two shots; several received placebo; per-sample allocation not given. Specimen acquisition occurred on day 63 following the initial vaccine or placebo injection. The data derive from a study of Ad26.COV2.S vaccination and SARS-CoV-2 variants. Study-wide background: Administration of Ad26.COV2.S was intramuscular, either once or twice 56 days apart.

Assay used: immunoSEQ multiplex PCR; TCRdb lists only in-frame clones, some missing. The sample holds 350,000 to 450,000 clones; about four fifths are singletons and the top ten take roughly 7.4%. Regarding the study as a whole: Vaccinees displayed broader spike-specific TCR repertoires than placebo recipients.

This receptor was identified in a person between 18 and 65 years old who received the Ad26.COV2.S COVID-19 vaccine or a placebo. The starting material was peripheral blood, obtained in a trial of Ad26.COV2.S vaccine versus placebo.

CDR3 residues: CASSFLWTEAFF. The CDR3, as DNA: TGTGCCAGCAGTTTCCTGTGGACTGAAGCTTTCTTT. This chain links TRBV2 with TRBJ1-1; D ambiguous. This CDR3 region has 12 residues. V lost 5 bases and J lost 5, with 9 bases in between. CDR1 SNHLY and CDR2 FYNNEI come from the germline V gene.